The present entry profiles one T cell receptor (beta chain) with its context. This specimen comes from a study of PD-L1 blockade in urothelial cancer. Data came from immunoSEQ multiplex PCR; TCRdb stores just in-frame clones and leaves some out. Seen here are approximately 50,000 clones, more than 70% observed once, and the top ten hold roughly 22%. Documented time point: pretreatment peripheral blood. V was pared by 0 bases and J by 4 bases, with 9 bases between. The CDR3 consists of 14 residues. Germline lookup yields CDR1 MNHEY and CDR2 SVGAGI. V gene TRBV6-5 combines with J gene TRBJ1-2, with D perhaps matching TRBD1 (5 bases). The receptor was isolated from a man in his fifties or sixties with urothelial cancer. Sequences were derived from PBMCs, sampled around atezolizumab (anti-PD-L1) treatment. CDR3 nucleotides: TGTGCCAGCAGTTACTCCCAGGGAGGCTATGGCTACACCTTC. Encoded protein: CASSYSQGGYGYTF.